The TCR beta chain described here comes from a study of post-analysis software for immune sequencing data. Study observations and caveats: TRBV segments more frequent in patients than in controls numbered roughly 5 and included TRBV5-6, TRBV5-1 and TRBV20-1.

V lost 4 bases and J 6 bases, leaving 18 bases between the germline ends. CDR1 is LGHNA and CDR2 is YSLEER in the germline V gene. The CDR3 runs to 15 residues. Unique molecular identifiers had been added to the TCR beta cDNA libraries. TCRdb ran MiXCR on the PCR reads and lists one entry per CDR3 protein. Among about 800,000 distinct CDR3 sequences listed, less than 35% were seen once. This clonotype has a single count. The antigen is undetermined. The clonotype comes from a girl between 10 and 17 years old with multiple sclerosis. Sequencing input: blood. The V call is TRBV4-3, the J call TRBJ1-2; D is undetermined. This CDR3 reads CASSPKVAVGHGYTF. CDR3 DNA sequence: TGCGCCAGCAGCCCTAAGGTGGCTGTCGGACATGGCTACACCTTC.